Listed here are 2 T cell receptor beta chains from one sample, sequenced in a study of T cell repertoires in cytomegalovirus infection (dated by TCRdb to 2018 to 2020). TCRdb records Illumina HiSeq 1500 as the sequencer. TCRdb reprocessing: public reads trimmed at Q25 with fastp, clones called with MiXCR, in-frame beta chains kept. Merged by CDR3 protein, the rows form single entries marked with the most common genes and DNA. This sample lists almost 500,000 distinct CDR3 sequences; approximately 11% were detected once. The biggest ten clones account for approximately 10% of the sample. The sequenced sample was PBMCs. Receptors originate from a human donor in good health (CMV status not recorded). Some clones in this sample may be carry-over from other donors' samples.

This clonotype was observed many times. This chain connects TRBV28 to TRBJ2-3; D is undetermined. V lost 3 bases and J 2 bases, leaving 9 bases between the germline ends. This CDR3 spans 14 amino acids. Germline CDR1 is MDHEN and CDR2 is SYDVKM. This chain's CDR3 is CASSLRRNTDTQYF. The CDR3 coding sequence is TGTGCCAGCAGTTTGCGACGTAACACAGATACGCAGTATTTT.

This clonotype has just a few counts. The chain links TRBV7-9 to TRBJ2-7; D perhaps matches TRBD2 (6 bases). The CDR3 has 17 residues. Trimming shortened V by 4 bases and J by 5 bases, and 24 bases separated the two germline ends. Germline V gene data show CDR1 as SEHNR and CDR2 as FQNEAQ (reference sequence). The CDR3 DNA reads as TGTGCCAGCAGCTCTTCCTGGGGGGAGGCCCCACCCAACGAGCAGTACTTC. Its protein product is CASSSSWGEAPPNEQYF.